This TCR beta chain was identified during a study of blood T cell repertoires in COVID-19. Study summary: Material from acute and convalescent COVID-19 was sourced from the United States, Italy and Spain. In each case, the material was cDNA or gDNA derived from T cells, B-cell-depleted T cells, or PBMCs.

This clone ranks as medium-sized (0.01 to 0.1%). As originally analysed: How many nucleated cells were present was estimated from reference gene primer amplification. Assay used: immunoSEQ multiplex PCR; TCRdb lists only in-frame clones, some missing. Clone size and the V and J calls come from that table; the DNA yielded D and trimming. The table shows fewer than 45,000 clones, with approximately 85% occurring only once. The V segment lost 2 bases and the J segment 5 bases; nucleotides outside the gene matches: 6. This CDR3 is 15 amino acids long. Germline V gene sequence: CDR1 SGHRS, CDR2 YFSETQ. The chain is built from TRBV5-1 and TRBJ2-7; 11 positions match TRBD1. This receptor was obtained from a human donor in a cohort sampled during active COVID-19. The sequenced sample consisted of peripheral blood. For the CDR3, the DNA is TGCGCCAGCAGCTTAGGACAGGGGGCGTACAACGAGCAGTACTTC. Translated: CASSLGQGAYNEQYF.